The clone carrying this T cell receptor beta chain was seen repeatedly, ten times or more. Its antigen is as yet unknown. Trimming removed 5 bases from V and 1 base from J, with 13 bases in between. Germline V CDR1 and CDR2: LGHNA, YSLEER. CDR3 length: 15 residues. The sample comes from a study of CD8 T cells in ankylosing spondylitis. Findings and limits, study-wide: In the blood and synovial fluid of reactive arthritis, some motif variants had been previously reported. A motif in TCR beta, a set of about 8 highly homologous variants, appeared characteristic of ankylosing spondylitis blood. Reported data indicate significant enrichment of disease-linked clones within matched ankylosing spondylitis synovial fluid.

Quantitative barcoded 5'-RACE was used to prepare TCR beta libraries. One entry per CDR3 protein, called by TCRdb with MiXCR from the 5' RACE reads. Of 450,000 to 550,000 distinct CDR3 sequences listed, approximately 5.3% are singletons. The sequence was obtained from a male donor with ankylosing spondylitis. The specimen was blood, either unsorted or a sorted T cell fraction (not recorded which). The genes are TRBV4-3 and TRBJ2-3; D unclear. The DNA for the CDR3 is TGCGCCAGCAGCGCGGATCAGGTTCGCACAGATACGCAGTATTTT. The encoded protein is CASSADQVRTDTQYF.